One and the same sample provided the 31 T cell receptor beta chains below, sequenced in a study of CXCR3-negative and CXCR3-positive naive CD8 T cells. Regarding the study as a whole: Relative to CXCR3-negative naive cells, CXCR3-positive naive cells had more hydrophobic TRB CDR3s.

These receptors' targets are unknown. The authors prepared UMI-labeled TRB cDNA libraries by 5' RACE. After re-calling the 5' RACE reads, TCRdb lists one entry per CDR3 protein, DNA absent. Recorded for this sample: some 54,000 distinct CDR3 sequences. Material: naive CXCR3+ CD8+ T cells from blood. As for subset: CD45RO-CCR7+CD27+CD95- naive CD8+ T cells expressing CXCR3 (TNR3+). All receptors derive from a human donor in good health. Some clones in this sample may be carry-over from other donors' samples.

The chain's CDR3 is CASSLPRGRSYEQYF. The chain carries TRBV11-1 and TRBJ2-7; TCRdb proposes TRBD1, but this gene call is untestable without DNA. The CDR3 loop spans 15 amino acids. Germline CDR1 SGHAT, CDR2 FQDESV (reference sequence). Full variable domain (missing parts from reference TRBV11-1 and TRBJ2-7): EAEVAQSPRYKITEKSQAVAFWCDPISGHATLYWYRQILGQGPELLVQFQDESVVDDSQLPKDRFSAERLKGVDSTLKIQPAELGDSAMYLCASSLPRGRSYEQYFGPGTRLTVT.

The J gene is TRBJ1-1, the V gene TRBV29-1; TCRdb designates TRBD1, a call that cannot be tested without DNA. CDR1 is SQVTM, CDR2 ANQGSEA, per germline. The CDR3 consists of 14 residues. CDR3 loop: CSVEGEGGWTEAFF.

This chain links TRBV4-3 with TRBJ2-1; TCRdb's D call of TRBD2 is untestable without DNA. Germline loops: CDR1 LGHNA, CDR2 YSLEER. The CDR3 consists of 16 residues. CDR3 loop: CASSPSMSGGAAEQFF.

The rearrangement uses TRBV28 and TRBJ1-5; the TRBD1 assignment by TCRdb is unverifiable without DNA. From germline, CDR1 is MDHEN and CDR2 SYDVKM. The CDR3 covers 13 residues. CDR3 in amino acids: CASLDRVNQPQHF.

CDR3 sequence: CASSHPKGDSPTDTQYF. The V call is TRBV4-2, the J call TRBJ2-3; absent DNA, TCRdb's TRBD1 call cannot be checked. The CDR3 has 17 amino acids. CDR1 is LGHNA and CDR2 is YNFKEQ in the germline V gene.

This sequence joins TRBV7-7 and TRBJ2-3; TCRdb reports TRBD1, a call that lacks DNA to check it against. The CDR3 sequence is 17 residues long. The germline CDR1 and CDR2 sequences are SSHAT and FNYEAQ (reference sequence). The chain's CDR3 is CASSLGPLGGGRDTQYF.

This rearrangement joins TRBV20-1 to TRBJ1-2. There are 11 residues in the CDR3. The V gene's germline CDR1 is DFQATT and CDR2 SNEGSKA (reference sequence). This CDR3 is CSVRDFYGYTF.

The rearrangement uses TRBV7-9 and TRBJ1-5. Germline V lookup: CDR1 SEHNR, CDR2 FQNEAQ (reference sequence). The CDR3 has 16 amino acids. The CDR3 reads CASSSGGIAGNQPQHF.

The gene calls are TRBV7-2 and TRBJ2-1; TCRdb reports TRBD2, a call that lacks DNA to check it against. Germline V lookup: CDR1 SGHTA, CDR2 FQGNSA. This CDR3 spans 16 amino acids. The CDR3 loop reads CASSLTDTTTGNEQFF.

The V call is TRBV27, the J call TRBJ1-1; with no DNA, the TCRdb D assignment of TRBD1 cannot be verified. Germline lookup yields CDR1 MNHEY and CDR2 SMNVEV (reference sequence). This CDR3 contains 15 residues. CDR3 protein: CASSSLTGPNTEAFF.

The chain couples TRBV6-5 to TRBJ2-2; there is no DNA to check the TCRdb D call of TRBD1. Looked up from germline, CDR1 is MNHEY and CDR2 is SVGAGI. The CDR3 extends over 13 amino acids. The CDR3 spells CASIGQLKGELFF.

This sequence joins TRBV18 and TRBJ1-2; the D call of TRBD1 rests on TCRdb alone, since no DNA is present to check it. The CDR3 covers 16 residues. Germline V gene sequence: CDR1 KGHSH, CDR2 LQKENI. The CDR3 protein is CASSDGGANFYYGYTF.

This chain uses TRBV4-3 with TRBJ2-3; TCRdb's assignment of TRBD2 cannot be checked, as there is no DNA. Per the germline V gene, CDR1 is LGHNA and CDR2 is YSLEER. The CDR3 consists of 17 residues. CDR3 loop: CASSQVGSGGITDTQYF.

V and J are TRBV28 and TRBJ2-2; the D gene TCRdb calls, TRBD2, cannot be checked with no DNA. The CDR3 runs 16 residues. Per the germline V gene, CDR1 is MDHEN and CDR2 is SYDVKM. CDR3 loop: CASSPTPPGPAGELFF. The whole variable domain, remainder taken from reference TRBV28 and TRBJ2-2, is DVKVTQSSRYLVKRTGEKVFLECVQDMDHENMFWYRQDPGLGLRLIYFSYDVKMKEKGDIPEGYSVSREKKERFSLILESASTNQTSMYLCASSPTPPGPAGELFFGEGSRLTVL.

The J gene is TRBJ2-1, the V gene TRBV7-9; the TRBD2 assignment by TCRdb is unverifiable without DNA. The CDR3 has 14 amino acids. Germline values: CDR1 SEHNR, CDR2 FQNEAQ (reference sequence). Here the CDR3 reads CASSSGLAYNEQFF.

The chain combines TRBV25-1 with TRBJ2-7; the D gene TCRdb calls, TRBD1, cannot be checked with no DNA. The CDR3 contains 13 residues. CDR1 is MGHDK and CDR2 is SYGVNS in the germline V gene. The CDR3 loop reads CASSETGGGEQYF.

V usage is TRBV20-1 and J usage is TRBJ1-4; TCRdb selects TRBD1, and the lack of DNA leaves this call unchecked. The length of the CDR3 is 15 residues. CDR1 is DFQATT and CDR2 is SNEGSKA in the germline V gene (reference sequence). CDR3 sequence reads: CSARDRGDSFEKLFF.

The rearrangement links TRBV4-1 to TRBJ1-1. Per germline, CDR1 MGHRA and CDR2 YSYEKL. The CDR3 spans 13 residues. The CDR3 reads CASSQDRRGEAFF.

The J gene is TRBJ2-1, the V gene TRBV19. The CDR3 contains 14 residues. CDR1 and CDR2 from the germline V gene are LNHDA and SQIVND (reference sequence). CDR3 loop: CASSSMASYNEQFF.

This chain uses TRBV11-3 with TRBJ2-6; the TRBD2 assignment by TCRdb is unverifiable without DNA. This CDR3 spans 17 amino acids. Germline V gene sequence: CDR1 SGHNT, CDR2 YENEEA. The CDR3 loop is CASSSRDGSSGANVLTF.

The V gene is TRBV5-4, the J gene TRBJ1-5. CDR3 length: 13 residues. Germline V gene lookup returns CDR1 SGHNT and CDR2 YYREEE (reference sequence). The chain's CDR3 is CASSANSNQPQHF.

The V and J genes are TRBV11-2 and TRBJ2-1; checking the TCRdb D call of TRBD1 is not possible without DNA. This CDR3 region has 15 residues. Germline lookup yields CDR1 SGHAT and CDR2 FQNNGV. CDR3 sequence: CASSRHEGTYNEQFF.

The chain recombines TRBV7-6 with TRBJ2-7; TCRdb designates TRBD1, a call that cannot be tested without DNA. This CDR3 has 14 amino acids. Germline loops: CDR1 SGHVS, CDR2 FNYEAQ. This CDR3 reads CASSVGRGSYEQYF.

This rearrangement joins TRBV28 to TRBJ1-5; the D call of TRBD1 rests on TCRdb alone, since no DNA is present to check it. Looked up from germline, CDR1 is MDHEN and CDR2 is SYDVKM. This CDR3 is 14 amino acids long. CDR3 sequence: CASSLGVGNQPQHF.

The chain combines TRBV6-6 with TRBJ2-1; lacking DNA, the TRBD2 call made by TCRdb goes unchecked. There are 14 residues in the CDR3. CDR1 is MNHNY and CDR2 is SVGAGI in the germline V gene (reference sequence). CDR3 amino acids: CASSSVAVNNEQFF.

The chain uses TRBV4-3 and TRBJ1-2; TCRdb calls TRBD1, which cannot be checked without DNA. Germline V gene sequence: CDR1 LGHNA, CDR2 YSLEER. CDR3 length equals 17 residues. CDR3 residues: CASSQEQGAHRTYGYTF.

The chain is built from TRBV4-3 and TRBJ2-1; without DNA, the TCRdb call of TRBD1 cannot be checked. The CDR3 spans 16 residues. Germline V gives CDR1 LGHNA, CDR2 YSLEER. The CDR3 region is CASSQEQGGLYNEQFF.

This chain links TRBV6-2 or TRBV6-3 with TRBJ2-7; TCRdb returns TRBD1, unconfirmable since there is no DNA. The CDR3 totals 13 residues. Germline V gives CDR1 MNHEY, CDR2 SVGEGT. This chain's CDR3 is CASRTGGPYEQYF.

V gene TRBV7-2 combines with J gene TRBJ1-6. The germline CDR1 and CDR2 sequences are SGHTA and FQGNSA. CDR3 length: 14 amino acids. The CDR3 here is CASSLAAVNSHLHF.

The chain uses TRBV27 and TRBJ1-6; TCRdb names TRBD1, which stays unverified in the absence of DNA. This CDR3 is 15 amino acids long. Germline V CDR1 and CDR2: MNHEY, SMNVEV (reference sequence). The CDR3 loop reads CASSPGRNLGSPLHF.

The rearrangement uses TRBV7-9 and TRBJ2-5; checking the TCRdb D call of TRBD2 is not possible without DNA. Per germline, CDR1 SEHNR and CDR2 FQNEAQ (reference sequence). The CDR3 length is 18 residues. The CDR3: CASSLLGTSGRAEETQYF.